What follows are 19 T cell receptor beta chains derived from one specimen sequenced in a study of technical replicates of blood from a few donors. The data were produced by immunoSEQ multiplex PCR, yet TCRdb's version contains in-frame clones alone and is incomplete. Found here are 74,000 or so clones, about 93% of them singletons; the top ten hold 0.27%. The sequencing sample was made of T cells isolated from PBMCs. These receptors were collected from a human donor in good health.

The chain recombines TRBV11-2 with TRBJ2-2; 8 nucleotides match TRBD1. CDR1 is SGHAT and CDR2 is FQNNGV in the germline V gene. The V and J ends lost 5 bases and 2 bases, in that order; junction bases with no gene match: 10. The CDR3 totals 17 residues. CDR3 in amino acids: CASSGRTGTSNTGELFF. CDR3 DNA: TGTGCCAGCAGCGGCCGGACAGGGACATCTAACACCGGGGAGCTGTTTTTT.

This sequence joins TRBV14 and TRBJ1-3, with D possibly matching TRBD1 (6 bases). Germline values: CDR1 SGHDN, CDR2 FVKESK. Between the trimmed V and J ends, which lost 5 bases and 2 bases, there was a span of 10 bases. This CDR3 comprises 14 residues. The CDR3 nucleotides are TGTGCCAGCAGCGCTAACAGGGCTGGAAACACCATATATTTT. Protein: CASSANRAGNTIYF.

This clone was recorded once. This chain connects TRBV30 to TRBJ2-7; 10 bases fit TRBD1. The J segment lost 6 bases and the V segment lost 6 bases, leaving 8 bases of the junction unmatched. CDR3 size: 13 residues. From germline, CDR1 is GTSNPN and CDR2 SVGIG (reference sequence). CDR3 bases: TGTGCCTGTTACAAGACAGGGGGCCCCGAGCAGTACTTC. Its translation is CACYKTGGPEQYF. The full variable domain, its missing parts supplied by reference TRBV30 and TRBJ2-7, is SQTIHQWPATLVQPVGSPLSLECTVEGTSNPNLYWYRQAAGRGLQLLFYSVGIGQISSEVPQNLSASRPQDRQFILSSKKLLLSDSGFYLCACYKTGGPEQYFGPGTRLTVT.

V gene TRBV7-6 combines with J gene TRBJ2-2, with TRBD2 matching over 9 bases. The junction had 4 bases not matched to a gene; V was cut back by 1 base and J by 1 base. Germline lookup yields CDR1 SGHVS and CDR2 FNYEAQ. CDR3 size: 17 residues. The DNA of the CDR3 is TGTGCCAGCAGCTTAGAGGCACTAGCGGGGAACACCGGGGAGCTGTTTTTT. Translating it yields CASSLEALAGNTGELFF.

The chain links TRBV10-1 to TRBJ1-1, with D maybe TRBD1 (5 bases). Germline lookup yields CDR1 WNHNN and CDR2 SYGVQD (reference sequence). This CDR3 is built from 13 residues. The V and J ends lost 5 bases and 0 bases respectively, with 7 bases between them. CDR3 residues: CASSPGLNTEAFF. In DNA, the CDR3 is TGCGCCAGCAGTCCAGGGTTGAACACTGAAGCTTTCTTT.

The chain has TRBV5-6 and TRBJ2-7; 8 bases are a match to TRBD1. Germline values: CDR1 SGHDT, CDR2 YYEEEE. Trimming took 0 bases from V and 3 from J; bases not matched to a gene: 5. CDR3 size: 15 residues. DNA of the CDR3: TGTGCCAGCAGCTTGGTTGGACAGGGATACTACGAGCAGTACTTC. Encoded protein: CASSLVGQGYYEQYF.

The chain recombines TRBV19 with TRBJ2-3; 7 bases fit TRBD1. This CDR3 is 14 amino acids long. V shed 3 bases, J shed 6 bases, and the junction held 6 bases outside the gene matches. In germline, CDR1 is LNHDA, CDR2 SQIVND (reference sequence). CDR3 sequence (DNA): TGTGCCAGTAGTATCCCCGGGACAGCGGATACGCAGTATTTT. Translating it yields CASSIPGTADTQYF.

The gene calls are TRBV5-4 and TRBJ1-1; D remains unclear. The CDR3 contains 12 residues. Trimming shortened V by 5 bases and J by 2 bases, and 7 bases separated the two germline ends. CDR1 and CDR2 from the germline V gene are SGHNT and YYREEE (reference sequence). CDR3 DNA sequence: TGTGCCAGCAGTGTTAGTAACACTGAAGCTTTCTTT. Translating gives CASSVSNTEAFF.

This clone has just a few counts. This chain uses TRBV28 with TRBJ1-5; TRBD1 aligns across 7 bases. The CDR3 length is 15 residues. CDR1 and CDR2 from the germline V gene are MDHEN and SYDVKM. With 3 bases clipped from V and 5 bases from J, the junction kept 7 bases outside the gene matches. This CDR3 reads CASSFLTGLDQPQHF. The CDR3 region has the DNA TGTGCCAGCAGTTTTTTGACAGGGCTGGATCAGCCCCAGCATTTT.

The chain is built from TRBV2 and TRBJ2-7; 8 nucleotides match TRBD1. Trimming took 4 bases from V and 5 from J; bases not matched to a gene: 4. The CDR3 runs 13 residues. Germline lookup yields CDR1 SNHLY and CDR2 FYNNEI. The CDR3 nucleotides are TGTGCCAGCAGTGGGCCAGGGGGCAACGAGCAGTACTTC. It codes for CASSGPGGNEQYF.

J is TRBJ1-1 and V is TRBV11-3, with D perhaps matching TRBD1 (5 bases). The CDR3 runs 13 residues. Between the trimmed V and J ends, which lost 5 bases and 3 bases, there was a span of 10 bases. Germline-derived CDR1 and CDR2 are SGHNT and YENEEA. The CDR3 is CASSRWGDTEAFF. For the CDR3, the DNA is TGTGCCAGCAGCCGGTGGGGGGACACTGAAGCTTTCTTT.

The sample holds a few counts of this clone. CDR3 sequence reads: CASSSGLAGSAKNIQYF. The CDR3 coding sequence is TGTGCCAGCAGCAGCGGACTAGCGGGATCAGCCAAAAACATTCAGTACTTC. The chain carries TRBV11-2 and TRBJ2-4, with 12 positions matching TRBD2. The junction had 5 bases not matched to a gene; V was cut back by 5 bases and J by 0 bases. The germline gives CDR1 SGHAT, CDR2 FQNNGV. The CDR3 is 17 residues long. Looking up the rest from reference TRBV11-2 and TRBJ2-4 gives the full variable domain: EAGVAQSPRYKIIEKRQSVAFWCNPISGHATLYWYQQILGQGPKLLIQFQNNGVVDDSQLPKDRFSAERLKGVDSTLKIQPAKLEDSAVYLCASSSGLAGSAKNIQYFGAGTRLSVL.

Here the CDR3 reads CASSLGQGVNEQFF. DNA for the CDR3: TGCGCCAGCAGCTTGGGACAGGGGGTCAATGAGCAGTTCTTC. The V call is TRBV5-1, the J call TRBJ2-1; 9 bases align to TRBD1. Trimming took 0 bases from V and 6 from J; bases not matched to a gene: 1. There are 14 residues in the CDR3. Germline assignment: CDR1 SGHRS and CDR2 YFSETQ.

The chain carries TRBV5-8 and TRBJ2-4, with D possibly being TRBD1 (6 bases). This CDR3 is built from 14 residues. V shed 4 bases and J shed 5 bases, with 13 bases lying between them. Germline V gene data show CDR1 as SGHTS and CDR2 as YDEGEE. CDR3 sequence: CASSPPRTENIQYF. In DNA form, the CDR3 reads TGTGCCAGCAGCCCCCCCAGGACAGAAAACATTCAGTACTTC.

Only one count was recorded for this clone. The chain carries TRBV18 and TRBJ2-3; the D gene is possibly TRBD1 (5 bases). Germline V gives CDR1 KGHSH, CDR2 LQKENI. V lost 3 bases to trimming and J lost 8 bases, with 6 bases between them. This CDR3 contains 11 residues. CDR3 nucleotide sequence: TGTGCCAGCTCACCGCAGGGTACGCAGTATTTT. Encoded protein: CASSPQGTQYF.

The chain is built from TRBV5-1 and TRBJ2-6; D ambiguous. Germline CDR1 is SGHRS and CDR2 is YFSETQ. The CDR3 has 16 residues. The V end lost 4 bases, the J end lost 4 bases, and 15 bases lay between the germline ends. Written as DNA, the CDR3 is TGCGCCAGCAGCCCCCCCCGCACGACAGGGGCCAACGTCCTGACTTTC. Translated, it gives CASSPPRTTGANVLTF.

The chain employs TRBV5-1 and TRBJ1-1, with 8 bases lining up with TRBD1. Germline values: CDR1 SGHRS, CDR2 YFSETQ. The V gene end was trimmed by 2 bases and the J gene end by 5 bases; junction bases not matched to a gene: 2. This CDR3 has 13 residues. CDR3 amino acids: CASSLTGGTEAFF. CDR3 coding DNA: TGCGCCAGCAGCTTAACAGGGGGGACTGAAGCTTTCTTT.

This chain uses TRBV10-3 with TRBJ2-7; D call uncertain. Deletions cut 2 bases from V and 0 bases from J, with 8 bases between. This CDR3 has 14 residues. Germline CDR1 reads ENHRY; CDR2 reads SYGVKD. CDR3 sequence reads: CAISEHSRSYEQYF. The CDR3 nucleotides read TGTGCCATCAGTGAGCACAGCCGCTCCTACGAGCAGTACTTC.

V usage is TRBV11-2 and J usage is TRBJ1-1, with D unclear. Germline CDR1 is SGHAT and CDR2 is FQNNGV. Trimming cost V 5 bases and J 3 bases, with 10 bases left between them. The CDR3 totals 13 residues. Here the CDR3 reads CASSITRDTEAFF. In DNA form, the CDR3 reads TGTGCCAGCAGCATCACCCGGGACACTGAAGCTTTCTTT.